This is a list of T cell receptor beta chains from one sample in a study of T cell responses to AZD1222 COVID-19 vaccine. Sequencing used immunoSEQ multiplex PCR; TCRdb keeps in-frame clones, though not all of them. The sample shows about 79,000 clones, about four fifths of them seen only once. The sample here was peripheral blood, taken 28 days after the second AZD1222 dose. The receptor source for this set is an adult who received the AZD1222 COVID-19 vaccine. CDR3s include the opening cysteine and the closing phenylalanine or tryptophan. Each record gives: D gene, V gene, clone size, J gene, CDR3 DNA, CDR3 protein. D genes are given only for firm matches. Size tells how often a clone was seen (once, few, many) or the class of an expanded clone, and some rows leave it out.

TRBD1	TRBV28	-	TRBJ2-5	TGTGCCAGCAGTTCGGGACAGACGGAGACCCAGTACTTC	CASSSGQTETQYF
TRBD2	TRBV27	-	TRBJ2-5	TGTGCCAGCAGTTCGGTGGCGGGAGTGTTAGAGACCCAGTACTTC	CASSSVAGVLETQYF
-	TRBV19	-	TRBJ2-2	TGTGCCAGTAGTATAGAGGCAGGACGGAACACCGGGGAGCTGTTTTTT	CASSIEAGRNTGELFF
-	TRBV2	-	TRBJ1-1	TGTGCCAGCAGCGTGGGGACTGAAGCTTTCTTT	CASSVGTEAFF
TRBD1	TRBV6-4	-	TRBJ2-6	TGTGCCAGCAGTACAGGGGGCTCTGGGGCCAACGTCCTGACTTTC	CASSTGGSGANVLTF
-	TRBV7-3	-	TRBJ1-1	TGTGCCAGCAGCTTAGGGGGGGCTAACACTGAAGCTTTCTTT	CASSLGGANTEAFF
-	TRBV6-5	-	TRBJ2-3	TGTGCCAGCGACTACGGGCAGGGGAGGGATACGCAGTATTTT	CASDYGQGRDTQYF
-	TRBV4-1	-	TRBJ1-2	TGCGCCAGCAGCCAAGATCCCAACTATGGCTACACCTTC	CASSQDPNYGYTF
-	TRBV25-1	-	TRBJ2-1	TGTGCCAGCAGTGACCTCGGACAGAATGAGCAGTTCTTC	CASSDLGQNEQFF
TRBD1	TRBV6-2/TRBV6-3	-	TRBJ1-3	TGTGCCAGCAGTACAACAGGGGTCGGAAACACCATATATTTT	CASSTTGVGNTIYF
-	TRBV3-1/TRBV3-2	-	TRBJ2-2	TGTGCCAGCAGCCAAGTACTAGCTGGGCCCGGGGAGCTGTTTTTT	CASSQVLAGPGELFF
-	TRBV30	-	TRBJ1-6	TGTGCCTGGAGTGTGGGAGGGGCCGAATTTGGGTCACCCCTCCACTTT	CAWSVGGAEFGSPLHF
-	TRBV14	-	TRBJ1-5	TGTGCCAGCAGCCAAGATGCAAATCAGCCCCAGCATTTT	CASSQDANQPQHF
TRBD1	TRBV27	-	TRBJ1-5	TGTGCCAGCAGGAGGACAGGGGGCCAGCCCCAGCATTTT	CASRRTGGQPQHF
-	TRBV11-2	once	TRBJ2-1	TGTGCCAGCAGCGCTCTTCTCCGGAATGAGCAGTTCTTC	CASSALLRNEQFF
-	TRBV15	-	TRBJ1-5	TGTGCCACCAGCAAAGGGAATCAGCCCCAGCATTTT	CATSKGNQPQHF
TRBD2	TRBV28	-	TRBJ2-4	TGTGCCAGCAAACCGGGACTAGTTAACATTCAGTACTTC	CASKPGLVNIQYF
-	TRBV7-2	few	TRBJ1-2	TGTGCCAGCAGCTTAGTGTTGTCAGGGTGGTATGGCTACACCTTC	CASSLVLSGWYGYTF
-	TRBV3-1/TRBV3-2	once	TRBJ1-4	TGTGCCAGCAGGCATAAATCTGAAAAACTGTTTTTT	CASRHKSEKLFF
-	TRBV5-6	-	TRBJ2-7	TGTGCCAGCAGCCCTTGGGGTAATTTAGGCAACGAGCAGTACTTC	CASSPWGNLGNEQYF
TRBD1	TRBV7-9	-	TRBJ2-7	TGTGCCAGCAGCCGAGGACAGGGGGTACTTGGGGCTTACGAGCAGTACTTC	CASSRGQGVLGAYEQYF
TRBD2	TRBV5-4	-	TRBJ2-7	TGTGCCAGCAGCACCCCCACGGGACTAGCGGGAGTCGAGCAGTACTTC	CASSTPTGLAGVEQYF
-	TRBV7-8	few	TRBJ2-7	TGTGCCAGCACCCCGTCCCAGGGGCAATTCTCCTACGAGCAGTACTTC	CASTPSQGQFSYEQYF
-	TRBV7-5	-	TRBJ2-5	TGTGCCAGAAGCCCCCTGGGGATCCTAAAAGAGACCCAGTACTTC	CARSPLGILKETQYF
-	TRBV30	-	TRBJ1-2	TGTGCCTGGAGTGGGGATAGGGCGGGTGGCTACACCTTC	CAWSGDRAGGYTF
-	TRBV30	few	TRBJ1-3	TGTGCCTGGCTCCGCGGACGCTCTGGAAACACCATATATTTT	CAWLRGRSGNTIYF
-	TRBV6-6	-	TRBJ2-1	TGTGCCAGCAGTCGACCACACGACAACGACATTTGGGGACCCTACAATGAGCAGTTCTTC	CASSRPHDNDIWGPYNEQFF
TRBD2	TRBV4-3	-	TRBJ2-2	TGCGCCAGCAGCCAAGCCACCGGGACTAGATATGTCGGGGAGCTGTTTTTT	CASSQATGTRYVGELFF
-	TRBV19	-	TRBJ1-2	TGTGCCAGTAGTATTCTTCACGAGGACTGGGAAGGCTACACCTTC	CASSILHEDWEGYTF
-	TRBV5-6	-	TRBJ2-7	TGTGCCAGCAGCCCACCCAGCTCCTACGAGCAGTACTTC	CASSPPSSYEQYF
TRBD1	TRBV5-8	-	TRBJ1-4	TGTGCCAGCAGCTTGAGGGGGCACGTTAATGAAAAACTGTTTTTT	CASSLRGHVNEKLFF
TRBD1	TRBV5-6	-	TRBJ2-2	TGTGCCAGCACCCTATTGGGACAGACGAACACCGGGGAGCTGTTTTTT	CASTLLGQTNTGELFF
-	TRBV2	-	TRBJ2-2	TGTGCCAGCAGTCGGCAGGGTGGCACCGGGGAGCTGTTTTTT	CASSRQGGTGELFF
-	TRBV19	-	TRBJ1-2	TGTGCCAGTAGTTCCACCCAAGGAGCCTATGGCTACACCTTC	CASSSTQGAYGYTF
-	TRBV9	once	TRBJ2-1	TGTGCCAGCAGCGTTGGGGCGCGAGGTAATGAGCAGTTCTTC	CASSVGARGNEQFF
-	TRBV2	-	TRBJ2-1	TGTGCCAGCAGTGCCGGAGGAACGATGCCTGATTACAATGAGCAGTTCTTC	CASSAGGTMPDYNEQFF
TRBD2	TRBV20-1	-	TRBJ2-1	TGCAGTGCTAGTCGTCCTAGCGGGAGCGATGAGCAGTTCTTC	CSASRPSGSDEQFF
TRBD2	TRBV4-2	-	TRBJ2-5	TGTGCCAGCACGGGAGGGCCCTCAGAGACCCAGTACTTC	CASTGGPSETQYF
TRBD1	TRBV10-3	-	TRBJ2-6	TGTGCCATCGGAGACAGGGTAGGTGGGGCCAACGTCCTGACTTTC	CAIGDRVGGANVLTF
TRBD1	TRBV3-1/TRBV3-2	-	TRBJ1-2	TGTGCCAGCAGCCTTGACAGGGGCCACGGCTACACCTTC	CASSLDRGHGYTF
-	TRBV28	-	TRBJ1-5	TGTGCCAGCAAAGTGGCCGATAATCAGCCCCAGCATTTT	CASKVADNQPQHF
TRBD2	TRBV19	-	TRBJ2-2	TGTGCCAGTAGTATGGGAGGGGTTCGGAGCACCGGGGAGCTGTTTTTT	CASSMGGVRSTGELFF
-	TRBV6-2/TRBV6-3	-	TRBJ1-1	TGTGCCAGCAGTTACTCGTCGGACCTAACTGAAGCTTTCTTT	CASSYSSDLTEAFF
TRBD2	TRBV3-1/TRBV3-2	-	TRBJ2-1	TGTGCCAGCAGCCAAGCCCGTGGACTAGCCAATGAGCAGTTCTTC	CASSQARGLANEQFF
-	TRBV28	-	TRBJ1-2	TGTGCCAGCAGTGAAAGGGGGGGCTCACGCCTCGGCTACACCTTC	CASSERGGSRLGYTF
TRBD1	TRBV13	once	TRBJ1-2	TGTGCCAGCAGCGCCGGGACAGTCAATTTCTATGGCTACACCTTC	CASSAGTVNFYGYTF
TRBD1	TRBV7-8	-	TRBJ2-3	TGTGCCAGCAGCCGCGCCTCATTAACCGGGACAGGGAGTCCAGATACGCAGTATTTT	CASSRASLTGTGSPDTQYF
-	TRBV27	-	TRBJ2-3	TGTGCCAGCAGTTTTCGGGTTCCTAGCACAGATACGCAGTATTTT	CASSFRVPSTDTQYF
-	TRBV25-1	-	TRBJ1-2	TGTGCCAGCAGTGTAGACTATGGCTACACCTTC	CASSVDYGYTF
-	TRBV12-3/TRBV12-4	-	TRBJ1-1	TGTGCCAGCAGTTTTGCGGGGGGTGAAGCTTTCTTT	CASSFAGGEAFF
TRBD1	TRBV7-2	-	TRBJ1-4	TGTGCCAGCAGCTTAGTACCCGGGACAGGGTTTGAAAAACTGTTTTTT	CASSLVPGTGFEKLFF
TRBD1	TRBV5-1	-	TRBJ2-5	TGCGCCAGCAGCTCTGGGACAGGGCTAGAGACCCAGTACTTC	CASSSGTGLETQYF